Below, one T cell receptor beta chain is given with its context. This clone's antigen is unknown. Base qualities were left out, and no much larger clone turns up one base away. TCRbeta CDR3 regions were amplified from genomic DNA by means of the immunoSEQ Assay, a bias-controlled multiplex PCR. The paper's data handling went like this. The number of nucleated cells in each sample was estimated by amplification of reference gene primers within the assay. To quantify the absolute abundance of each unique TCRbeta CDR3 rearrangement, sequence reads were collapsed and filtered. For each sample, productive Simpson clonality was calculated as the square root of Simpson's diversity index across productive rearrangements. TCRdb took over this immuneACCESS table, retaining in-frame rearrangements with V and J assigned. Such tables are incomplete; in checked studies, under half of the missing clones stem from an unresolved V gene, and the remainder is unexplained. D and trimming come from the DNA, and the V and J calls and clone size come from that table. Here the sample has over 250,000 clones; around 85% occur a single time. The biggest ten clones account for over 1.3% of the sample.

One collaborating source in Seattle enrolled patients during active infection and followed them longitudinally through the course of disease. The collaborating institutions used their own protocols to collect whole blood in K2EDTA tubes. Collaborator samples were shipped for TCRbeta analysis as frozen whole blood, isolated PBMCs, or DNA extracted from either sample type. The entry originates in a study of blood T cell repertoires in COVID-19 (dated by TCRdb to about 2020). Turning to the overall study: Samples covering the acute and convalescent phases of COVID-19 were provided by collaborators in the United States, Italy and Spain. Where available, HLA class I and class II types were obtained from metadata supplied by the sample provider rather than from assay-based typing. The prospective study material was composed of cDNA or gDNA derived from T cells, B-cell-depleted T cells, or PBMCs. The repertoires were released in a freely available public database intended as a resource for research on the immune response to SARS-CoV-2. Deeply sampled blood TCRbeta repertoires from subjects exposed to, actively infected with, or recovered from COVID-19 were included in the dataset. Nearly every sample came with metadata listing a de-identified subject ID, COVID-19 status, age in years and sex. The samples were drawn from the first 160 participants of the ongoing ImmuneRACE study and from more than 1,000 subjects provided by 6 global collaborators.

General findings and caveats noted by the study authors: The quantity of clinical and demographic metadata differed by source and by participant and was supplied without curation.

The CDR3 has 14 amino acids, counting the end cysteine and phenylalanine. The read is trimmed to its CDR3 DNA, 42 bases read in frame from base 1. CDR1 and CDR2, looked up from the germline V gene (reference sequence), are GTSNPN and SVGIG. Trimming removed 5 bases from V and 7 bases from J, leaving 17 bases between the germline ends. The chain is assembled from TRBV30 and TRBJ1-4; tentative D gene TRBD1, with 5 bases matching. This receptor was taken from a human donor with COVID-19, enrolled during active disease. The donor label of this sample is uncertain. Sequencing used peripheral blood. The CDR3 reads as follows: CAWAWGGPGEKLFF. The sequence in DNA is TGTGCCTGGGCCTGGGGGGGTCCGGGTGAAAAACTGTTTTTT.